Listed here are 21 T cell receptor beta chains from one sample, sequenced in a study of cytomegalovirus exposure and HLA in healthy donors (dated by TCRdb to about 2017). The library was produced with the immunoSEQ multiplex PCR assay. A mixture of 60 forward primers for TCR Vbeta segments and 13 reverse primers for TCR Jbeta segments was used in the multiplex PCR. TCRdb re-hosts the immuneACCESS table, in-frame sequences only. Its copies lack some clones; in the studies checked, an unresolved V gene accounts for under half of them, and the cause for the rest is not known. The sample includes approximately 200,000 clones, with roughly 78% observed a single time. The ten biggest clones cover under 4.5% of the sample. The sample consisted of PBMCs. The receptors derive from a woman aged 25 to 39 in good health and CMV-seropositive.

The chain carries TRBV4-2 and TRBJ1-5, with D perhaps matching TRBD1 (6 bases). CDR1 LGHNA and CDR2 YNFKEQ come from the germline V gene. V lost 4 bases and J 4 bases, leaving 23 bases between the germline ends. This CDR3 contains 18 residues. This CDR3 reads CASSRMVRQARGNQPQHF. The CDR3 DNA is TGTGCCAGCAGCCGGATGGTCCGACAGGCCCGAGGGAATCAGCCCCAGCATTTT.

The chain joins TRBV27 to TRBJ2-7, with TRBD2 identical over 7 bases. Losses at the gene ends were 2 bases for V and 3 bases for J; bases not matched to a gene: 1. Germline V gene sequence: CDR1 MNHEY, CDR2 SMNVEV (reference sequence). This CDR3 contains 13 residues. The DNA for the CDR3 is TGTGCCAGCAGTTTACCGGGAGGCTACGAGCAGTACTTC. The encoded protein is CASSLPGGYEQYF.

The rearrangement uses TRBV29-1 and TRBJ1-1; TRBD1 agrees at 10 bases. Germline V gene sequence: CDR1 SQVTM, CDR2 ANQGSEA. The V gene end was trimmed by 7 bases and the J gene end by 6 bases; junction bases not matched to a gene: 8. This CDR3 is 13 amino acids long. CDR3 sequence (DNA): TGCAGCGCCAGCGGGACAGGGGTAGCTGAAGCTTTCTTT. As protein: CSASGTGVAEAFF.

This clone has a handful of counts. The chain has TRBV18 and TRBJ2-1, with D possibly matching TRBD2 (5 bases). The V gene's germline CDR1 is KGHSH and CDR2 LQKENI. CDR3 length: 13 amino acids. Between the trimmed V and J ends, which lost 6 bases and 8 bases, there was a span of 14 bases. The CDR3 DNA follows: TGTGCCAGCTCTCGGGATCCTAGGGATGAGCAGTTCTTC. Protein product: CASSRDPRDEQFF.

In its sample, this clone was seen a few times. The rearrangement joins TRBV10-3 to TRBJ1-5, with D perhaps TRBD1 (6 bases). Germline loops: CDR1 ENHRY, CDR2 SYGVKD. The CDR3 is 15 residues long. The V end was cut by 2 bases, the J end by 2 bases, with 10 bases between. CDR3 DNA sequence: TGTGCCATCAGTGAGGGGGCAGGGGGCAATCAGCCCCAGCATTTT. It is translated as CAISEGAGGNQPQHF.

The chain uses TRBV9 and TRBJ2-3; TRBD2 aligns across 10 bases. The J segment lost 5 bases and the V segment lost 4 bases, leaving 10 bases of the junction unmatched. The CDR3 covers 16 residues. The germline gives CDR1 SGDLS, CDR2 YYNGEE. Here the CDR3 DNA reads TGTGCCAGCAGCCCTCCAAGCGGGAGGGCCGAAGATACGCAGTATTTT. Encoded protein: CASSPPSGRAEDTQYF.

The chain has TRBV2 and TRBJ2-5; possible D gene TRBD1, 7 bases. Germline CDR1 is SNHLY and CDR2 is FYNNEI. CDR3 length: 13 residues. Trimming left V 7 bases short and J 1 base short, with 10 bases between. The chain's CDR3 is CASNRGLQETQYF. Written as DNA, the CDR3 is TGTGCCAGCAACAGGGGACTCCAAGAGACCCAGTACTTC.

This clone was counted a single time. The V and J genes are TRBV5-4 and TRBJ1-1; D gene ambiguous. This CDR3 contains 11 residues. Between the trimmed V and J ends, which lost 4 bases and 3 bases, there was a span of 4 bases. Per the germline V gene, CDR1 is SGHNT and CDR2 is YYREEE (reference sequence). The CDR3 loop is CASSLDTEAFF. CDR3 DNA sequence: TGTGCCAGCAGCCTTGACACTGAAGCTTTCTTT.

The chain combines TRBV4-1 with TRBJ2-1; D is uncertain. Germline-derived CDR1 and CDR2 are MGHRA and YSYEKL. V lost 5 bases to trimming and J lost 7 bases, with 9 bases between them. The CDR3 contains 12 residues. The CDR3 DNA reads as TGCGCCAGCAGCTCCCCCGGTAATGAGCAGTTCTTC. Encoded protein: CASSSPGNEQFF.

The chain uses TRBV7-8 and TRBJ2-7; 10 nucleotides align to TRBD1. Germline lookup yields CDR1 SGHVS and CDR2 FQNEAQ. The CDR3 runs 14 residues. Trimming at V came to 2 bases and at J to 6 bases, leaving 4 bases not matched to a gene. The CDR3 reads CASSLPGQGREQYF. The CDR3 nucleotides read TGTGCCAGCAGCTTACCGGGACAGGGGCGCGAGCAGTACTTC.

The chain is built from TRBV30 and TRBJ2-7; D is possibly TRBD1 (6 bases). The length of the CDR3 is 12 residues. The germline CDR1 and CDR2 sequences are GTSNPN and SVGIG (reference sequence). CDR3: CASGTSGYEQYF. CDR3 sequence (DNA): TGTGCTTCCGGGACATCCGGCTACGAGCAGTACTTC.

This rearrangement joins TRBV6-1 to TRBJ2-7; 9 nucleotides match TRBD1. This CDR3 has 16 amino acids. The J segment lost 3 bases and the V segment lost 2 bases, leaving 8 bases of the junction unmatched. Looked up from germline, CDR1 is MNHNS and CDR2 is SASEGT. The CDR3 nucleotides are TGTGCCAGCAGTGAATCTGACGGGACAGGGAACTACGAGCAGTACTTC. It translates to CASSESDGTGNYEQYF.

The gene calls are TRBV11-2 and TRBJ1-1; D not resolved. Germline CDR1 is SGHAT and CDR2 is FQNNGV. The V gene lost 2 bases and the J gene lost 1 base, with 8 bases spanning the gap. The CDR3 runs to 14 residues. In nucleotides, the CDR3 is TGTGCCAGCAGCTTAATTGTAGAGAACACTGAAGCTTTCTTT. Residues: CASSLIVENTEAFF.

The genes are TRBV5-1 and TRBJ2-1; TRBD2 matches at 12 bases. Per germline, CDR1 SGHRS and CDR2 YFSETQ. The CDR3 covers 15 residues. Trimming at V came to 4 bases and at J to 4 bases, leaving 3 bases not matched to a gene. The DNA for the CDR3 is TGCGCCAGCAGCCTCGGGACTAGCGGGTACAATGAGCAGTTCTTC. Its protein is CASSLGTSGYNEQFF.

The rearrangement joins TRBV4-3 to TRBJ2-7, with a tentative D call TRBD1 (6 bases). The CDR3 contains 15 residues. In germline, CDR1 is LGHNA, CDR2 YSLEER. With 4 bases removed from V and 3 bases from J, the gap between germline ends came to 16 bases. The CDR3 loop reads CASSPTWTALYEQYF. CDR3 nucleotides: TGCGCCAGCAGCCCTACGTGGACAGCTCTCTACGAGCAGTACTTC.

The rearrangement joins TRBV6-1 to TRBJ1-2, with D maybe TRBD1 (6 bases). The CDR3 totals 14 residues. V lost 4 bases and J lost 4, with 13 bases in between. Germline V gives CDR1 MNHNS, CDR2 SASEGT. The CDR3 nucleotides read TGTGCCAGCAGTGTCTGGACAGCAGCCTATGGCTACACCTTC. Translated: CASSVWTAAYGYTF.

The J gene is TRBJ2-3, the V gene TRBV5-1; D may be TRBD2 (6 bases). Germline loops: CDR1 SGHRS, CDR2 YFSETQ. The CDR3 spans 15 residues. The V and J ends lost 6 bases and 3 bases respectively, with 17 bases between them. The CDR3 nucleotides read TGCGCCAGCACCGACAACGGGGCGGGAACAGATACGCAGTATTTT. As protein: CASTDNGAGTDTQYF.

The chain uses TRBV9 and TRBJ2-7; 7 bases map to TRBD2. Germline CDR1 is SGDLS and CDR2 is YYNGEE. Trimming at V came to 4 bases and at J to 2 bases, leaving 9 bases not matched to a gene. The CDR3 spans 15 residues. The CDR3 loop reads CASSPQGGNAYEQYF. The DNA of the CDR3 is TGTGCCAGCAGCCCCCAGGGAGGGAACGCCTACGAGCAGTACTTC.

This CDR3 reads CAWSLTSGSRSRTDTQYF. DNA of the CDR3: TGTGCCTGGAGCCTCACGTCGGGGTCGCGGAGCCGCACAGATACGCAGTATTTT. This chain uses TRBV30 with TRBJ2-3, with D possibly matching TRBD2 (5 bases). CDR3 size: 18 residues. Trimming cost V 3 bases and J 1 base, with 23 bases left between them. The germline gives CDR1 GTSNPN, CDR2 SVGIG (reference sequence).

The V gene is TRBV19, the J gene TRBJ1-5; 7 bases match TRBD1. This CDR3 spans 15 amino acids. The junction had 8 bases not matched to a gene; V was cut back by 5 bases and J by 4 bases. Germline V gives CDR1 LNHDA, CDR2 SQIVND (reference sequence). CDR3 in amino acids: CASSPGTDWNQPQHF. In DNA, the CDR3 is TGTGCCAGTAGTCCAGGGACAGACTGGAATCAGCCCCAGCATTTT.

The rearrangement joins TRBV5-1 to TRBJ2-3; TRBD2 matches at 8 bases. V was pared by 2 bases and J by 4 bases, with 6 bases of the junction left unmatched. The CDR3 covers 15 residues. The germline V gene has CDR1 SGHRS and CDR2 YFSETQ. CDR3 sequence reads: CASSFLGRGADTQYF. In DNA form, the CDR3 reads TGCGCCAGCAGCTTCCTAGGGCGGGGGGCAGATACGCAGTATTTT.